The rows below give T cell receptor beta chains drawn from one sample of a study of Ad26.COV2.S vaccination and SARS-CoV-2 variants. Measured with immunoSEQ multiplex PCR; TCRdb has only the in-frame clones, and not every one. The data hold approximately 250,000 clones, with around 88% observed a single time. The source material was peripheral blood, sampled in a trial of Ad26.COV2.S vaccine versus placebo. Every receptor here comes from a person between 18 and 65 years old who received the Ad26.COV2.S COVID-19 vaccine or a placebo. Each CDR3 is given with its conserved first and last residue. A D gene is named only where the DNA matches it firmly. Clone size is given for some rows only: seen once, a few or many times, or a class if the clone is expanded.

>TRBJ1-3|TRBV7-2|-|15|-
TGTGCCAGCAGCTCCAGGGATAGGTCTGGAAACACCATATATTTT
CASSSRDRSGNTIYF
>TRBJ1-5|TRBV7-2|-|15|-
TGTGCCAGCAGCTTAAGTGGGGGCAGCAATCAGCCCCAGCATTTT
CASSLSGGSNQPQHF
>TRBJ1-5|TRBV4-3|-|14|-
TGCGCCAGCAGCCAAGATCTAGGGTATCGGCCCCAGCATTTT
CASSQDLGYRPQHF
>TRBJ2-1|TRBV19|once|15|TRBD1
TGTGCCAGTAGTATAGGGGGACAGGGGAGTCGGCAGCAGTTCTTC
CASSIGGQGSRQQFF
>TRBJ2-5|TRBV29-1|-|11|-
TGCAGCCTCAGGGATAAAGAGACCCAGTACTTC
CSLRDKETQYF
>TRBJ2-1|TRBV19|-|19|-
TGTGCCAGTAGCGGGTGGGTCCCGCGGAACCCGAGCTCCTACAATGAGCAGTTCTTC
CASSGWVPRNPSSYNEQFF
>TRBJ2-3|TRBV5-4|-|14|-
TGTGCCAGCAGCTTGGGGAGGGTGGCAGATACGCAGTATTTT
CASSLGRVADTQYF
>TRBJ2-7|TRBV7-2|-|14|-
TGTGCCAGCAGCGCCGCCAGGGCATCCTACGAGCAGTACTTC
CASSAARASYEQYF
>TRBJ2-7|TRBV6-5|-|12|-
TGTGCCAGCAGCAACAAGGCGGTTGAGCAGTACTTC
CASSNKAVEQYF
>TRBJ1-1|TRBV19|-|13|-
TGTGCCAGTAGTATGGGCACGAACACTGAAGCTTTCTTT
CASSMGTNTEAFF
>TRBJ2-7|TRBV30|-|17|-
TGTGCCTGGACCTCCGGGGTCATCGACTCCCTTAAATACGAGCAGTACTTC
CAWTSGVIDSLKYEQYF
>TRBJ1-2|TRBV5-6|-|15|-
TGTGCCAGCAGCTTGGGGACAGTTACTATGAACGGCTACACCTTC
CASSLGTVTMNGYTF
>TRBJ1-2|TRBV5-4|-|16|-
TGTGCCAGCAGCCCTCTCGGCGGAGGGCCATTCTATGGCTACACCTTC
CASSPLGGGPFYGYTF
>TRBJ1-2|TRBV21-1|many|15|-
TGTGCCAGTAGACGTGGTGGCGGTGGGATCTATGGCTACACCTTC
CASRRGGGGIYGYTF
>TRBJ1-2|TRBV18|once|16|-
TGTGCCAGCTCACCACCGTTAAGGGGCAGGATAGATGGCTACACCTTC
CASSPPLRGRIDGYTF
>TRBJ2-3|TRBV6-2/TRBV6-3|-|15|-
TGTGCCAGCAGTTGGCAGGTGGCCACAACAGATACGCAGTATTTT
CASSWQVATTDTQYF
>TRBJ1-5|TRBV7-2|-|14|TRBD1
TGTGCCAGCAGCGCCGACAGGGGTGGACAGCCCCAGCATTTT
CASSADRGGQPQHF
>TRBJ1-2|TRBV7-8|-|15|-
TGTGCCAGCAGCTTAGGAACAGGGAGGAACTATGGCTACACCTTC
CASSLGTGRNYGYTF
>TRBJ1-5|TRBV6-4|-|20|TRBD1
TGTGCCAGCAGTGTAGTCCGTAGGGGGACAGGGGGCTTTAGCAATCAGCCCCAGCATTTT
CASSVVRRGTGGFSNQPQHF
>TRBJ1-5|TRBV19|-|13|-
TGTGCCAGCTCCGACAGCAGGGATCAGCCCCAGCATTTT
CASSDSRDQPQHF
>TRBJ2-5|TRBV30|-|13|-
TGTGCCTGGAGCAGCGGGTACCAAGAGACCCAGTACTTC
CAWSSGYQETQYF
>TRBJ1-2|TRBV6-5|-|15|-
TGTGCCAGCAGTTACGATACACGAGCTAACTATGGCTACACCTTC
CASSYDTRANYGYTF
>TRBJ1-1|TRBV12-5|-|17|TRBD1
TGTGCTAGTGGTTTGGACAGGGGGCCAGGCAAGGACACTGAAGCTTTCTTT
CASGLDRGPGKDTEAFF
>TRBJ2-1|TRBV12-3/TRBV12-4|-|13|-
TGTGCCAGCAGTTTAGGGTTTGTCAATGAGCAGTTCTTC
CASSLGFVNEQFF
>TRBJ1-2|TRBV5-1|-|13|-
TGCGCCAGCAGTTTAGGGGGGACCTTGGGCTACACCTTC
CASSLGGTLGYTF
>TRBJ1-6|TRBV7-2|-|15|-
TGTGCCAGCAGCTTAGGAGGGCGTCGTAATTCACCCCTCCACTTT
CASSLGGRRNSPLHF
>TRBJ2-1|TRBV29-1|-|13|TRBD1
TGCAGCGGAGGACAGGGGTCCTACAATGAGCAGTTCTTC
CSGGQGSYNEQFF
>TRBJ2-5|TRBV10-1|-|15|-
TGCGCCAGCAGTGAGTCTGGCAGGGCGGAGGAGACCCAGTACTTC
CASSESGRAEETQYF
>TRBJ2-6|TRBV5-5|-|17|-
TGTGCCAGCAGCCCGCTGGGGCCGACCTCTGGGGCCAACGTCCTGACTTTC
CASSPLGPTSGANVLTF
>TRBJ2-1|TRBV7-3|-|15|TRBD1
TGTGCCAGCAGCTTAATCCCGGGACAGGGGGTTGAGCAGTTCTTC
CASSLIPGQGVEQFF
>TRBJ2-3|TRBV3-1/TRBV3-2|-|14|TRBD1
TGTGCCAGCAGCCAAGTCAGGGGGATAAATACGCAGTATTTT
CASSQVRGINTQYF
>TRBJ2-6|TRBV9|-|14|-
TGTGCCAGCAGCGAGACAGGTCCGGCCAACGTCCTGACTTTC
CASSETGPANVLTF
>TRBJ1-1|TRBV6-2/TRBV6-3|-|15|-
TGTGCCAGCAGTATCCTTCGACCCCGGAACACTGAAGCTTTCTTT
CASSILRPRNTEAFF
>TRBJ2-2|TRBV6-6|-|16|-
TGTGCCAGCAGTTACTTGAGAGGTTCCAACACCGGGGAGCTGTTTTTT
CASSYLRGSNTGELFF
>TRBJ2-3|TRBV19|-|16|TRBD2
TGTGCCAGTAGTATAGTCCCCAGCGGGAGCGGAGATACGCAGTATTTT
CASSIVPSGSGDTQYF
>TRBJ2-4|TRBV7-9|-|16|-
TGTGCCAGCAGCTTAGGCGGGGACCTAGCCAAAAACATTCAGTACTTC
CASSLGGDLAKNIQYF
>TRBJ2-7|TRBV30|-|13|-
TGTGCCTGGAGTAACGGGTTAACCTACGAGCAGTACTTC
CAWSNGLTYEQYF
>TRBJ2-1|TRBV6-2/TRBV6-3|-|15|TRBD2
TGTGCCAGCAGTTACTCGAGACTAGCGGTAAATGAGCAGTTCTTC
CASSYSRLAVNEQFF
>TRBJ1-3|TRBV14|-|16|-
TGTGCCAGCAGCCAAGGGACCGCAAGCTCTGGAAACACCATATATTTT
CASSQGTASSGNTIYF
>TRBJ2-1|TRBV19|-|14|-
TGTGCCAGTAGTATGCGGCTAGAATTCAATGAGCAGTTCTTC
CASSMRLEFNEQFF
>TRBJ1-3|TRBV9|-|15|-
TGTGCCAGCAGCGTAGAGGGGAGGGGAGGAAACACCATATATTTT
CASSVEGRGGNTIYF
>TRBJ2-7|TRBV5-1|once|14|TRBD2
TGCGCCAGCAGCTGGGGGGGTGACTCCTACGAGCAGTACTTC
CASSWGGDSYEQYF
>TRBJ2-1|TRBV18|-|17|TRBD2
TGTGCCAGCTCACCGATACTAGCGGGAGGAACCTACAATGAGCAGTTCTTC
CASSPILAGGTYNEQFF
>TRBJ2-3|TRBV7-3|-|14|TRBD2
TGTGCCAGCAGCCCCGGGACTAGTTCGGATACGCAGTATTTT
CASSPGTSSDTQYF
>TRBJ1-4|TRBV18|-|13|-
TGTGCCAGCTTCGAAATAGGGGGTGAAAAACTGTTTTTT
CASFEIGGEKLFF
>TRBJ1-1|TRBV19|-|14|TRBD1
TGTGCCAGTAGTTTGGGACAGCTGAACACTGAAGCTTTCTTT
CASSLGQLNTEAFF
>TRBJ1-2|TRBV19|-|14|TRBD1
TGTGCCAGTAGACAGGGGCGAAATAACTATGGCTACACCTTC
CASRQGRNNYGYTF
>TRBJ1-2|TRBV9|-|11|-
TGTGCCAGCAGCCCCCTAAGTGGCTACACCTTC
CASSPLSGYTF
>TRBJ1-5|TRBV10-3|-|13|-
TGTGCCATCAGTCAGGGTAGCAATCAGCCCCAGCATTTT
CAISQGSNQPQHF
>TRBJ1-2|TRBV14|-|15|TRBD1
TGTGCCAGCAGCCCCGCCCTGGACAGGGTGGAGGGCTACACCTTC
CASSPALDRVEGYTF
>TRBJ1-5|TRBV11-2|-|13|-
TGTGCCAGCAGTTTTGGTGAGGTTGAGCCCCAGCATTTT
CASSFGEVEPQHF
>TRBJ1-1|TRBV6-5|-|14|-
TGTGCCAGCAGGTACTTGGCGCTAGACACTGAAGCTTTCTTT
CASRYLALDTEAFF
>TRBJ2-2|TRBV6-2/TRBV6-3|once|17|-
TGTGCCAGCAGTTACTCAAATCGGGCCAAAAACACCGGGGAGCTGTTTTTT
CASSYSNRAKNTGELFF
>TRBJ2-1|TRBV5-5|-|11|-
TGTGCCAGCAGCTTGGGGGGAGAGCAGTTCTTC
CASSLGGEQFF
>TRBJ2-1|TRBV4-2|-|16|TRBD2
TGTGCCAGCAGCCCCCTTACTAGCGGGGGGATAGATGAGCAGTTCTTC
CASSPLTSGGIDEQFF
>TRBJ1-2|TRBV9|-|16|TRBD1
TGTGCCAGCAGCGGGGACAGTCGGATATGGAACTATGGCTACACCTTC
CASSGDSRIWNYGYTF